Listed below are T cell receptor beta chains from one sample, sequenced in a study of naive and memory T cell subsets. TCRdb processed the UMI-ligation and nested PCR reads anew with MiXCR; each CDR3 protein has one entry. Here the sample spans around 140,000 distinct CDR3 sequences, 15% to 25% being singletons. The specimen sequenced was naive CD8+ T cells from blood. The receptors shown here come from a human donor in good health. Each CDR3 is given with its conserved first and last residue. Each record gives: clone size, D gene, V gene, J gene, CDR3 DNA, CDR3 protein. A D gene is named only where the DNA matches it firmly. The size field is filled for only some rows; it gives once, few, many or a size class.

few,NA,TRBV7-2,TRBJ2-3,TGTGCCAGCAGCTACCGGGACAGCACAGATACGCAGTATTTT,CASSYRDSTDTQYF
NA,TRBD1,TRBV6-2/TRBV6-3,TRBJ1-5,TGTGCCAGCAGTCGGGGACAGGGAAATCAGCCCCAGCATTTT,CASSRGQGNQPQHF
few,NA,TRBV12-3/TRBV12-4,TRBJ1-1,TGTGCCAGCAGTCCCCGTGGAGGGTGGACTGAAGCTTTCTTT,CASSPRGGWTEAFF
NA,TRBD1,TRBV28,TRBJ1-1,TGTGCCAGCACCTCCGGGGTGGCAGGGGGCGAGCTAAACACTGAAGCTTTCTTT,CASTSGVAGGELNTEAFF
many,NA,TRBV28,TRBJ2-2,TGTGCCAGCAGAAACACGGACGAGGGGCTGTTTTTT,CASRNTDEGLFF
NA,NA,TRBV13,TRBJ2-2,TGTGCCAGCAGCGGTGGGCAGCCGAGGGAAACCGGGGAGCTGTTTTTT,CASSGGQPRETGELFF
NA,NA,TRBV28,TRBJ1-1,TGTGCCAGCAGTTTACGGGTCTTTCGGGGGTTGAACACTGAAGCTTTCTTT,CASSLRVFRGLNTEAFF
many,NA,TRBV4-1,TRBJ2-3,TGCGCCAGCAGCCAAGGCCAATTCGGTTATACGCAGTATTTT,CASSQGQFGYTQYF
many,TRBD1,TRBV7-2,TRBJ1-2,TGTGCCAGCAGCTTAGGGACAGGGGACTATGGCTACACCTTC,CASSLGTGDYGYTF
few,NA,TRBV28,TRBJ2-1,TGTGCCACCGCTGGTGGGCAGGGGCACGCCAATGAGCAGTTCTTC,CATAGGQGHANEQFF
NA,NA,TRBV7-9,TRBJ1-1,TGTGCCAGCAGCACGTATGGTGAAGCTTTCTTT,CASSTYGEAFF
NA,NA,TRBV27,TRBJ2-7,TGTGCCAGCAGTAAGGGGGTCGGATTCTACGAGCAGTACTTC,CASSKGVGFYEQYF
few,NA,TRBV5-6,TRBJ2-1,TGTGCCAGCAGCTGGGGGACCGTAGGTGAGCAGTTCTTC,CASSWGTVGEQFF
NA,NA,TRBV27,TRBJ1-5,TGTGCCAGCAGACACGACAGCGGAGGGTATCAGCCCCAGCATTTT,CASRHDSGGYQPQHF
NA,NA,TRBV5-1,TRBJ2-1,TGCGCCAGCAGCCCCCTAGGAAGCGGCTACGATGAGCAGTTCTTC,CASSPLGSGYDEQFF
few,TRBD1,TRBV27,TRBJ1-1,TGTGCCAGCAGTTTAAAACAGGGGGCGGCCACTGAAGCTTTCTTT,CASSLKQGAATEAFF
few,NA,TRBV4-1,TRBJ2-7,TGCGCCAGCAGCCAAGAGTCCCTGGGGCCCTACGAGCAGTACTTC,CASSQESLGPYEQYF
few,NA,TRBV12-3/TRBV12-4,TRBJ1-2,TGTGCCAGCAGTCGGAACTTCTATGGCTACACCTTC,CASSRNFYGYTF
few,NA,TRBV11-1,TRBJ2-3,TGTGCCAGCAGTTATGTCGTGGCCAGCACAGATACGCAGTATTTT,CASSYVVASTDTQYF
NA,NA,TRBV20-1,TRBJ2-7,TGCAGTGCTAGCGGCGCGGGGCCCTACGAGCAGTACTTC,CSASGAGPYEQYF
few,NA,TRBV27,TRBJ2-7,TGTGCCAGCAGGCTTACCGGGACCCCTAGGGAGCAGTACTTC,CASRLTGTPREQYF
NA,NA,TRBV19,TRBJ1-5,TGTGCCAGTAGTGTAGAAAGCAGTTATCAGCCCCAGCATTTT,CASSVESSYQPQHF
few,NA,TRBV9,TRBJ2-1,TGTGCCAGCAGCGTAGCTGGGGCCGAACATGAGCAGTTCTTC,CASSVAGAEHEQFF
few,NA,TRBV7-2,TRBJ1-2,TGTGCCAGCAGCTCGGAGGCAGGGGATGTTTATGGCTACACCTTC,CASSSEAGDVYGYTF
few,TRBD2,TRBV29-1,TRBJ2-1,TGCAGCGTTCGGCTAGCGGGAGGGCACTGGGAGAATGAGCAGTTCTTC,CSVRLAGGHWENEQFF
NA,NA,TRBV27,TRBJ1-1,TGTGCCAGCGGACGGGGGAACACTGAAGCTTTCTTT,CASGRGNTEAFF
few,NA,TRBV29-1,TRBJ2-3,TGCAGCGTTGAGGCCGGGAGCACAGATACGCAGTATTTT,CSVEAGSTDTQYF
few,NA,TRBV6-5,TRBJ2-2,TGTGCCAGCAGTTACTCGCTCCTTCGGAATCCGAACACCGGGGAGCTGTTTTTT,CASSYSLLRNPNTGELFF
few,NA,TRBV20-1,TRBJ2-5,TGCAGTGCTAGTATCTGGACCCTACAAGAGACCCAGTACTTC,CSASIWTLQETQYF
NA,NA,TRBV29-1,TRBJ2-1,TGCAGCGGTCAGGGAAATGAGCAGTTCTTC,CSGQGNEQFF
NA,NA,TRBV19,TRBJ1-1,TGTGTCTCGGGTTATACTGAAGCTTTCTTT,CVSGYTEAFF
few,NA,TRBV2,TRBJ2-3,TGTGCCAGCAGGGTAGACCTCACAGATACGCAGTATTTT,CASRVDLTDTQYF
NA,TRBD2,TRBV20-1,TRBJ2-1,TGCAGTGCTAGAGGCCCAGGGGTAAAGCGGGAGGGCCGCAATGAGCAGTTCTTC,CSARGPGVKREGRNEQFF
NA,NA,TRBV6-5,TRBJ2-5,TGTGCCAGCAGTTCGGACGGGCAGGAGACCCAGTACTTC,CASSSDGQETQYF
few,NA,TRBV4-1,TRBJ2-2,TGCGCCAGCAGCCCTAGTCTCGGGGAGCTGTTTTTT,CASSPSLGELFF
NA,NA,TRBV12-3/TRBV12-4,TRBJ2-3,TGTGCCAGCAGTTTAGGGCCGGGGGCAAAGACAGATACGCAGTATTTT,CASSLGPGAKTDTQYF
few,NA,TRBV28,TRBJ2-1,TGTGCCAGCAGTGGCCGGCGGGCATCCTACAATGAGCAGTTCTTC,CASSGRRASYNEQFF
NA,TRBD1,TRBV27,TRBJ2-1,TGTGCCAGCAGCCCCGGGACAGCCCACAATGAGCAGTTCTTC,CASSPGTAHNEQFF
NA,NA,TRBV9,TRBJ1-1,TGTGCCAGCAAGAGCGGGGTTGACACTGAAGCTTTCTTT,CASKSGVDTEAFF
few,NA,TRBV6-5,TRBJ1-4,TGTGCCAGCAGTTACCGCGGCAGGACTAATGAAAAACTGTTTTTT,CASSYRGRTNEKLFF
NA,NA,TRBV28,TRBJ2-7,TGTGCCAGCAGTACCAAACAGGGTTTAGGCATCTACGAGCAGTACTTC,CASSTKQGLGIYEQYF
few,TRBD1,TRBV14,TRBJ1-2,TGTGCCAGCAGCCAAGAGGACAGGGGGCGAATCTATGGCTACACCTTC,CASSQEDRGRIYGYTF
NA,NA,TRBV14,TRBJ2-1,TGTGCCAGCAGCCCCCAGGGACATGAGCAGTTCTTC,CASSPQGHEQFF
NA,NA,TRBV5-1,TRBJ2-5,TGCGCCAGCAGCTTTTCCCCGGCGCGGGCGAAAGAGACCCAGTACTTC,CASSFSPARAKETQYF
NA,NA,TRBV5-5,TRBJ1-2,TGTGCCAGCAGCGAGAGAGACCAGGAGAACTATGGCTACACCTTC,CASSERDQENYGYTF
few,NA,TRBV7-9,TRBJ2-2,TGTGCCAGCAGCACCCAGGGAGAGAACACCGGGGAGCTGTTTTTT,CASSTQGENTGELFF
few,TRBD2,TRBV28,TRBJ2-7,TGTGCCAGCAGTTTAAGCGGGGATCAGTACTTC,CASSLSGDQYF
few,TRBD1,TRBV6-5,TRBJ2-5,TGTGCCAGCAGGCGGACAGGGTCGGGACAAGAGACCCAGTACTTC,CASRRTGSGQETQYF
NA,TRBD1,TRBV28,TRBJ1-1,TGTGCCAGCAGTTTGAGGACAGGGGTTGTTGACACTGAAGCTTTCTTT,CASSLRTGVVDTEAFF
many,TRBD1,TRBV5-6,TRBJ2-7,TGTGCCAGCAGCTTGGCTCCGGCAGGGGGCATGCAGTACTTC,CASSLAPAGGMQYF
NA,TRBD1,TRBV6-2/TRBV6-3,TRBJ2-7,TGTGCCAGCAGCCCACTCTGGACAGGGGCTTACGAGCAGTACTTC,CASSPLWTGAYEQYF
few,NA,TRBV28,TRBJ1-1,TGTGCCAGCAGTTCCGTCGGTCTGAACACTGAAGCTTTCTTT,CASSSVGLNTEAFF
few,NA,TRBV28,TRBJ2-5,TGTGCCAGCAGTTTCTCCACTGATCAAGAGACCCAGTACTTC,CASSFSTDQETQYF
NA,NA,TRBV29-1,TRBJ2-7,TGCAGCGTTGAACGTGCAGAGGGGCCGGGGTTCGAGCAGTACTTC,CSVERAEGPGFEQYF